A single sample gave rise to the 27 T cell receptor beta chains below, sequenced in a study of PD-L1 blockade in urothelial cancer. TCRdb keeps only in-frame clones here, not all; method: immunoSEQ multiplex PCR. Of tens of thousands of clones listed, 75% to 85% were seen once; the top ten hold roughly 6.4%. As to time point: pretreatment peripheral blood. The material sequenced was PBMCs, taken around atezolizumab (anti-PD-L1) treatment. Every receptor here comes from a man aged 60 to 69 with urothelial cancer.

J is TRBJ2-1 and V is TRBV5-6, with D tentatively TRBD2 (5 bases). The germline V and J ends were trimmed by 4 bases and 0 bases, with 17 bases remaining between them. CDR1 is SGHDT, CDR2 YYEEEE, per germline. This CDR3 spans 17 amino acids. CDR3 sequence reads: CASSLSGLTSSYNEQFF. In nucleotides, the CDR3 is TGTGCCAGCAGCCTTTCGGGGTTAACGAGCTCCTACAATGAGCAGTTCTTC.

The chain carries TRBV6-1 and TRBJ2-7; 9 bases fit TRBD1. With V trimmed by 6 bases and J by 6 bases, 12 bases remained unmatched. This CDR3 has 15 amino acids. Germline assignment: CDR1 MNHNS and CDR2 SASEGT. The CDR3 DNA reads TGTGCCAGCAGAGTTACCGGGACAGGGTTGGGCGAGCAGTACTTC. It encodes CASRVTGTGLGEQYF.

J is TRBJ1-1 and V is TRBV5-4; a possible D gene is TRBD1 (6 bases). The ends were cut back, 0 bases at V and 5 bases at J, with 11 bases in the middle. From germline, CDR1 is SGHNT and CDR2 YYREEE (reference sequence). The CDR3 has 14 residues. CDR3 region: CASSLGTGKTEAFF. CDR3 bases: TGTGCCAGCAGCTTGGGCACAGGGAAAACTGAAGCTTTCTTT. Looking up the rest from reference TRBV5-4 and TRBJ1-1 gives the full variable domain: ETGVTQSPTHLIKTRGQQVTLRCSSQSGHNTVSWYQQALGQGPQFIFQYYREEENGRGNFPPRFSGLQFPNYSSELNVNALELDDSALYLCASSLGTGKTEAFFGQGTRLTVV.

The genes are TRBV6-1 and TRBJ2-7; 9 positions agree with TRBD1. This CDR3 region has 15 residues. Trimming at V came to 5 bases and at J to 3 bases, leaving 8 bases not matched to a gene. CDR1 and CDR2 (germline): MNHNS, SASEGT. In DNA form, the CDR3 reads TGTGCCAGCAGTTCGCACCCGGGACAGGGCTACGAGCAGTACTTC. Translation: CASSSHPGQGYEQYF.

This clone was seen only a few times. The gene calls are TRBV18 and TRBJ2-2, with 12 bases lining up with TRBD1. From germline, CDR1 is KGHSH and CDR2 LQKENI. The CDR3 length is 15 residues. V was pared by 3 bases and J by 9 bases, with 5 bases of the junction left unmatched. CDR3 DNA sequence: TGTGCCAGCTCACCCGGGACAGGGGGCGTTCGGGAGCTGTTTTTT. It encodes CASSPGTGGVRELFF.

The count of this clone is one. This chain joins TRBV15 and TRBJ1-5; 7 nucleotides match TRBD1. CDR1 is LNHNV, CDR2 YYDKDF, per germline (reference sequence). The trim removed 5 bases at V and 5 bases at J, leaving 0 bases unmatched. The CDR3 totals 12 residues. The CDR3 protein is CATSQGDQPQHF. The CDR3 nucleotides read TGTGCCACCAGCCAGGGGGATCAGCCCCAGCATTTT.

The CDR3 sequence: CASSLGQAHEAFF. CDR3 nucleotides: TGTGCCAGCAGCTTAGGACAGGCACATGAAGCTTTCTTT. This chain joins TRBV11-3 and TRBJ1-1; TRBD1 might be the D (6 bases). V dropped 1 base and J dropped 7 bases, with 10 bases sitting between them. This CDR3 is built from 13 residues. Looked up from germline, CDR1 is SGHNT and CDR2 is YENEEA. The full variable domain, rest sourced from reference TRBV11-3 and TRBJ1-1, is EAGVVQSPRYKIIEKKQPVAFWCNPISGHNTLYWYLQNLGQGPELLIRYENEEAVDDSQLPKDRFSAERLKGVDSTLKIQPAELGDSAVYLCASSLGQAHEAFFGQGTRLTVV.

The genes are TRBV2 and TRBJ2-7; 7 bases are shared with TRBD1. The CDR3 runs 15 residues. With V trimmed by 3 bases and J by 0 bases, 5 bases remained unmatched. In germline, CDR1 is SNHLY, CDR2 FYNNEI. CDR3 in amino acids: CASSEGQLLSYEQYF. Here the CDR3 DNA reads TGTGCCAGCAGTGAGGGACAGTTACTCTCCTACGAGCAGTACTTC.

The genes are TRBV19 and TRBJ1-2; D not certain. Germline assignment: CDR1 LNHDA and CDR2 SQIVND (reference sequence). V was clipped by 0 bases and J by 6 bases, with 17 bases between them. This CDR3 is built from 16 residues. The CDR3 region is CASSIDHRVTIDGYTF. The CDR3 DNA sequence: TGTGCCAGTAGTATAGATCATAGAGTGACAATCGATGGCTACACCTTC.

The chain joins TRBV6-5 to TRBJ1-6; D remains unclear. Germline CDR1 is MNHEY and CDR2 is SVGAGI. The V end lost 5 bases, the J end lost 9 bases, and 17 bases lay between the germline ends. The CDR3 is 15 amino acids. CDR3 sequence: CASSPPQTSGSPLHF. CDR3 DNA sequence: TGTGCCAGCAGTCCCCCTCAGACAAGCGGTTCACCCCTCCACTTT.

The V and J genes are TRBV10-3 and TRBJ2-1; 7 nucleotides agree with TRBD2. The germline CDR1 and CDR2 sequences are ENHRY and SYGVKD. J gave up 5 bases and V 7 bases, and 8 bases lay outside the gene matches. The length of the CDR3 is 14 residues. The CDR3 spells CAIMRESRHNEQFF. CDR3 DNA: TGTGCCATCATGCGGGAGTCGAGGCACAATGAGCAGTTCTTC.

CDR3 residues: CASSKDSGDEQFF. The CDR3 DNA is TGTGCCAGCAGTAAGGACTCCGGCGATGAGCAGTTCTTC. V usage is TRBV5-4 and J usage is TRBJ2-1, with D perhaps matching TRBD2 (5 bases). The CDR3 is 13 amino acids. Trimming took 5 bases from V and 8 from J, leaving 14 bases between them. The V gene's germline CDR1 is SGHNT and CDR2 YYREEE (reference sequence).

The chain recombines TRBV5-4 with TRBJ2-1; a weak D match, TRBD2 (6 bases). Germline-derived CDR1 and CDR2 are SGHNT and YYREEE (reference sequence). The CDR3 has 12 amino acids. Trimming took 3 bases from V and 9 from J, leaving 10 bases between them. The CDR3 reads CASSSMGGEQFF. CDR3 nucleotides: TGTGCCAGCAGCTCGATGGGGGGTGAGCAGTTCTTC.

Worth noting for this clone: An end of the junction differs from the germline gene, which may be a read error. This chain connects TRBV2 to TRBJ2-7; 10 positions match TRBD1. The germline gives CDR1 SNHLY, CDR2 FYNNEI. The CDR3 is 14 residues long. CDR3 DNA: TGTGCCAGCAGTGGTCCGGGACAGGGGCCTCTAAAGCACTTC. Amino acids: CASSGPGQGPLKHF.

J is TRBJ2-2 and V is TRBV30, with D perhaps matching TRBD1 (5 bases). The germline gives CDR1 GTSNPN, CDR2 SVGIG (reference sequence). There are 16 residues in the CDR3. Trimming stripped 3 bases from V and 5 bases from J, with 19 bases between. CDR3 sequence (DNA): TGTGCCTGGAGATCCCCCGGATCAGGGCGTACCGGGGAGCTGTTTTTT. This translates into CAWRSPGSGRTGELFF.

The chain uses TRBV6-1 and TRBJ2-3; D is ambiguous. The germline V gene has CDR1 MNHNS and CDR2 SASEGT. The CDR3 covers 11 residues. With 10 bases removed from V and 10 bases from J, the gap between germline ends came to 15 bases. CDR3 sequence: CATYYYLAQYF. For the CDR3, the DNA is TGTGCCACCTACTACTATTTAGCGCAGTATTTT.

The J gene is TRBJ2-7, the V gene TRBV5-1; TRBD1 agrees at 9 bases. This CDR3 contains 15 residues. Germline loops: CDR1 SGHRS, CDR2 YFSETQ. V was clipped by 5 bases and J by 2 bases; unmatched bases: 8. The DNA of the CDR3 is TGCGCCAGCAGTTCCGGACAGGGGTGGGCCTACGAGCAGTACTTC. As protein: CASSSGQGWAYEQYF.

This sequence joins TRBV5-1 and TRBJ2-2, with 9 nucleotides matching TRBD2. The V gene end was trimmed by 1 base and the J gene end by 4 bases; junction bases not matched to a gene: 5. The CDR3 runs 16 residues. The germline CDR1 and CDR2 sequences are SGHRS and YFSETQ. CDR3 sequence (DNA): TGCGCCAGCAGCTTGTTATCAGCGGGGGGCACCGGGGAGCTGTTTTTT. Translation gives CASSLLSAGGTGELFF.

V and J are TRBV28 and TRBJ2-7; 8 nucleotides align to TRBD1. The germline CDR1 and CDR2 sequences are MDHEN and SYDVKM. The CDR3 is made up of 15 amino acids. V shed 3 bases, J shed 0 bases, and the junction held 4 bases outside the gene matches. CDR3 residues: CASSFTGGLSYEQYF. The CDR3 bases are TGTGCCAGCAGTTTTACAGGGGGACTCTCCTACGAGCAGTACTTC.

J is TRBJ2-1 and V is TRBV5-1; 10 nucleotides align to TRBD1. The V and J ends lost 5 bases and 2 bases, in that order; junction bases with no gene match: 4. There are 15 residues in the CDR3. From germline, CDR1 is SGHRS and CDR2 YFSETQ. The CDR3 is CASRKGTGAYNEQFF. In nucleotides, the CDR3 is TGCGCCAGCAGGAAAGGGACAGGGGCCTACAATGAGCAGTTCTTC.

The rearrangement uses TRBV5-1 and TRBJ2-5; D gene uncertain. Germline V gene sequence: CDR1 SGHRS, CDR2 YFSETQ. The germline V and J ends were trimmed by 0 bases and 2 bases, with 8 bases remaining between them. There are 14 residues in the CDR3. The CDR3 nucleotides read TGCGCCAGCAGCTTGGAGACAACGCAAGAGACCCAGTACTTC. This sequence encodes CASSLETTQETQYF. Full variable domain (rest looked up from reference TRBV5-1 and TRBJ2-5): KAGVTQTPRYLIKTRGQQVTLSCSPISGHRSVSWYQQTPGQGLQFLFEYFSETQRNKGNFPGRFSGRQFSNSRSEMNVSTLELGDSALYLCASSLETTQETQYFGPGTRLLVL.

The chain recombines TRBV7-2 with TRBJ2-5, with a weak D call TRBD2 (6 bases). Trimming stripped 5 bases from V and 5 bases from J, with 15 bases between. CDR1 is SGHTA, CDR2 FQGNSA, per germline. The CDR3 contains 14 residues. The CDR3 sequence: CASSPLDRGETQYF. CDR3 nucleotides: TGTGCCAGCAGCCCACTGGACCGGGGGGAGACCCAGTACTTC.

The CDR3 loop is CASSQDRTGLGDEQYF. The CDR3 DNA is TGCGCCAGCAGCCAAGACAGGACAGGGCTTGGGGACGAGCAGTACTTC. The chain recombines TRBV4-1 with TRBJ2-7, with 8 bases identical to TRBD1. V shed 0 bases, J shed 5 bases, and the junction held 9 bases outside the gene matches. The germline V gene encodes CDR1 MGHRA and CDR2 YSYEKL. CDR3 length equals 16 residues.

The chain links TRBV11-3 to TRBJ2-7, with TRBD2 as a possible D gene (5 bases). The germline CDR1 and CDR2 sequences are SGHNT and YENEEA. This CDR3 is built from 13 residues. The V end lost 5 bases, the J end lost 3 bases, and 11 bases lay between the germline ends. The CDR3 sequence: CASSPGSNYEQYF. The CDR3 region has the DNA TGTGCCAGCAGCCCGGGGTCAAACTACGAGCAGTACTTC. Based on the CDR3 plus reference TRBV11-3 and TRBJ2-7, the full variable domain is EAGVVQSPRYKIIEKKQPVAFWCNPISGHNTLYWYLQNLGQGPELLIRYENEEAVDDSQLPKDRFSAERLKGVDSTLKIQPAELGDSAVYLCASSPGSNYEQYFGPGTRLTVT.

Concerning this clone: Its ends do not fully match the called genes, so a read error is possible. The V call is TRBV2, the J call TRBJ1-2; TRBD1 matches at 8 bases. The CDR3 is made up of 15 amino acids. CDR1 is SNHLY, CDR2 FYNNEI, per germline. The CDR3 DNA reads TGTGCCAGCAGCGAAGGACAGGGAAAGAGCTATGGCTACACCTTC. Its protein is CASSEGQGKSYGYTF.

V is TRBV10-3 and J is TRBJ2-2; possible D gene TRBD1, 5 bases. The germline V gene has CDR1 ENHRY and CDR2 SYGVKD. Trimming stripped 3 bases from V and 0 bases from J, with 14 bases between. There are 17 residues in the CDR3. CDR3 residues: CAISDVGRTTNTGELFF. The CDR3, as DNA: TGTGCCATCAGTGACGTAGGCAGGACAACGAACACCGGGGAGCTGTTTTTT.

The J gene is TRBJ2-7, the V gene TRBV13; 7 positions agree with TRBD2. The V gene's germline CDR1 is PRHDT and CDR2 FYEKMQ (reference sequence). This CDR3 has 14 amino acids. V trimming: 2 bases; J trimming: 1 base; junction bases outside the gene matches: 2. The CDR3 nucleotides read TGTGCCAGCAGCTTACGACTAGCTTCCTACGAGCAGTACTTC. Protein product: CASSLRLASYEQYF.